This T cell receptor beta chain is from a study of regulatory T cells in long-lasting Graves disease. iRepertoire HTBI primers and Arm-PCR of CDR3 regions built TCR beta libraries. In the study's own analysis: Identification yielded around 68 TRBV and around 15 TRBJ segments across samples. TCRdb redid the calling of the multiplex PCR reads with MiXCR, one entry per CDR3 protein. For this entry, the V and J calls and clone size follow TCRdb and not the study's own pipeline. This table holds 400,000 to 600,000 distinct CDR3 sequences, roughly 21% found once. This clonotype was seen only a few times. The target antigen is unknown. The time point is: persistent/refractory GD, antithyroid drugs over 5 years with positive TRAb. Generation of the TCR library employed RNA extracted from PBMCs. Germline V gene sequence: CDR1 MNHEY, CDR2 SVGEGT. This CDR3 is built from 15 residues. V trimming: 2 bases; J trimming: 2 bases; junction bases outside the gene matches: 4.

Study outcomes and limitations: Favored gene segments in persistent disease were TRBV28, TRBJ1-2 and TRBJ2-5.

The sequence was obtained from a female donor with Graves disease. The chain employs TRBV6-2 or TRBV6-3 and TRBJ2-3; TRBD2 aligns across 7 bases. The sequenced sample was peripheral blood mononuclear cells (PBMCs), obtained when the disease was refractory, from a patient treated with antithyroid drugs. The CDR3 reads CASSYAGVLTDTQYF. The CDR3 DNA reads TGTGCCAGCAGTTACGCGGGAGTCCTCACAGATACGCAGTATTTT.